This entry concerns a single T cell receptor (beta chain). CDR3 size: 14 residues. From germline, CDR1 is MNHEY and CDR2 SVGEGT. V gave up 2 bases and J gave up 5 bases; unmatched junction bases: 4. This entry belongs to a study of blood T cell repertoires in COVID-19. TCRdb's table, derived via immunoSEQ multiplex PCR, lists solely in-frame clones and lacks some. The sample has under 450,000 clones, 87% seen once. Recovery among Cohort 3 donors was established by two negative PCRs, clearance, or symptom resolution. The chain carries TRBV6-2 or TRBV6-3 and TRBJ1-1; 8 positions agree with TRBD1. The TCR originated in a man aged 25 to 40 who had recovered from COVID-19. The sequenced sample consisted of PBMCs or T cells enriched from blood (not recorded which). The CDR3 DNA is TGTGCCAGCAGTTACATCACAGGGGGTACTGAAGCTTTCTTT. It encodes CASSYITGGTEAFF.